What follows is one T cell receptor beta chain and its context. The sample comes from a study of blood T cell repertoires in COVID-19. Study as a whole: Sources were T cells, B-cell-depleted T cells, or PBMCs; the material itself was cDNA or gDNA.

CDR1 SGHTA and CDR2 FQGNSA come from the germline V gene. The CDR3 sequence is 16 residues long. V trimming: 1 base; J trimming: 2 bases; junction bases outside the gene matches: 4. Authors' data handling: Reference gene primer amplification gave nucleated cell count estimates. Measured with immunoSEQ multiplex PCR; TCRdb has only the in-frame clones, and not every one. Clonal size and the V and J genes are those of that table, whereas D and trimming came from the DNA. The sample carries about 400,000 clones, 70% to 90% recorded once. The source of this sequence is a human donor in a cohort sampled during active COVID-19. The chain is built from TRBV7-2 and TRBJ2-1; TRBD1 agrees at 8 bases. What was sequenced was peripheral blood. The CDR3 nucleotides are TGTGCCAGCAGCTTAGAGCCAGGGGGCGCCTACAATGAGCAGTTCTTC. It encodes CASSLEPGGAYNEQFF. The full variable domain, its missing parts supplied by reference TRBV7-2 and TRBJ2-1, is GAGVSQSPSNKVTEKGKDVELRCDPISGHTALYWYRQSLGQGLEFLIYFQGNSAPDKSGLPSDRFSAERTGGSVSTLTIQRTQQEDSAVYLCASSLEPGGAYNEQFFGPGTRLTVL.